The T cell receptor (beta chain) described here comes from a study of T cell repertoires in cytomegalovirus infection. This CDR3 is built from 12 residues. The V and J ends lost 6 bases and 8 bases respectively, with 13 bases between them. Germline V gene sequence: CDR1 MNHEY, CDR2 SVGEGT. TCRdb analysed the reads with MiXCR anew, one entry per CDR3 protein. The sample includes 310,000 or so distinct CDR3 sequences, about 25% of them seen just once. Study findings and constraints: CMV-specific TCR beta clonotypes restricted by HLA-C dominated the ex vivo response.

As to this clonotype: Its antigen remains unidentified.

The sequence derives from a human donor in good health (CMV status not recorded). Some clones in this sample may be carry-over from other donors' samples. Sequences were derived from cultured PBMCs, sampled from culture after CMV antigen stimulation. This rearrangement joins TRBV6-2 or TRBV6-3 to TRBJ1-2; TRBD1 might be the D (5 bases). DNA for the CDR3: TGTGCCAGCAGACCCGACAGCGGCGGCTACACCTTC. This codes for CASRPDSGGYTF.